The 26 T cell receptor beta chains below come from one sample, sequenced in a study of a mutant IDH1 vaccine in newly diagnosed glioma. Described time point: week 11, during vaccination. A 20-mer mutant IDH1 peptide at 300 ug was injected subcutaneously with topical imiquimod. These receptors lack a known antigen. Clones were sequenced by immunoSEQ multiplex PCR, and TCRdb holds only the in-frame ones, with some missing. The table lists fewer than 70,000 clones, approximately 91% of them singletons. Sequenced material: PBMCs, taken from a glioma patient whose treatment included an IDH1 peptide vaccine. Receptors were obtained from a man between 35 and 55 years old with glioma.

This chain connects TRBV10-3 to TRBJ2-7; no clear D gene. Germline V gene data show CDR1 as ENHRY and CDR2 as SYGVKD. The V end lost 4 bases, the J end lost 7 bases, and 23 bases lay between the germline ends. The CDR3 consists of 16 residues. CDR3 sequence (DNA): TGTGCCATCAGTGTTGGGGTCCAGCGTGCTCCTACGGAGCAGTACGTC. Residues: CAISVGVQRAPTEQYV.

The CDR3 coding sequence is TGCGCCAGCAGCTTTAGGGACTCCTACAATGAGCAGTTCTTC. As protein: CASSFRDSYNEQFF. V gene TRBV5-1 combines with J gene TRBJ2-1; no firm D call. Germline lookup yields CDR1 SGHRS and CDR2 YFSETQ. This CDR3 has 14 residues. Trimming took off 2 bases at V and 0 bases at J, with 6 bases between the two ends. Filled out from reference TRBV5-1 and TRBJ2-1, the complete variable domain reads KAGVTQTPRYLIKTRGQQVTLSCSPISGHRSVSWYQQTPGQGLQFLFEYFSETQRNKGNFPGRFSGRQFSNSRSEMNVSTLELGDSALYLCASSFRDSYNEQFFGPGTRLTVL.

The count of this clone is one. The J gene is TRBJ1-6, the V gene TRBV11-2, with 10 bases lining up with TRBD1. J was trimmed by 11 bases and V by 5 bases; bases with no gene match: 9. CDR1 is SGHAT, CDR2 FQNNGV, per germline. The CDR3 consists of 15 residues. The CDR3 nucleotides are TGTGCCAGCAGCGCGGGGACAGGGGTAAATCCACCCCTCCACTTT. It yields the protein CASSAGTGVNPPLHF. Full variable domain (outside the CDR3, taken from reference TRBV11-2 and TRBJ1-6): EAGVAQSPRYKIIEKRQSVAFWCNPISGHATLYWYQQILGQGPKLLIQFQNNGVVDDSQLPKDRFSAERLKGVDSTLKIQPAKLEDSAVYLCASSAGTGVNPPLHFGNGTRLTVT.

This clone was picked up one time. CDR3 DNA: TGTGCCAGCAGTGAACTTTCTGGAAACACCATATATTTT. As protein: CASSELSGNTIYF. The genes are TRBV2 and TRBJ1-3; D remains unclear. This CDR3 spans 13 amino acids. V shed 2 bases and J shed 1 base, with 3 bases lying between them. Germline CDR1 reads SNHLY; CDR2 reads FYNNEI. Supplemented by reference TRBV2 and TRBJ1-3, the full variable domain reads EPEVTQTPSHQVTQMGQEVILRCVPISNHLYFYWYRQILGQKVEFLVSFYNNEISEKSEIFDDQFSVERPDGSNFTLKIRSTKLEDSAMYFCASSELSGNTIYFGEGSWLTVV.

The chain recombines TRBV15 with TRBJ2-1; no clear D. V lost 0 bases and J 5 bases, leaving 8 bases between the germline ends. The CDR3 spans 14 residues. Germline V gene sequence: CDR1 LNHNV, CDR2 YYDKDF (reference sequence). CDR3 sequence reads: CATSRDTENNEQFF. CDR3 nucleotides: TGTGCCACCAGCAGAGATACTGAAAACAATGAGCAGTTCTTC.

The chain is built from TRBV4-1 and TRBJ2-5, with 12 bases aligning to TRBD1. V gave up 3 bases and J gave up 5 bases; unmatched junction bases: 13. The CDR3 is made up of 18 amino acids. Looked up from germline, CDR1 is MGHRA and CDR2 is YSYEKL. This chain's CDR3 is CASSQESGTGGAEETQYF. In nucleotides, the CDR3 is TGCGCCAGCAGCCAGGAATCCGGGACAGGGGGCGCGGAGGAGACCCAGTACTTC.

V and J are TRBV7-2 and TRBJ1-1; D not resolved. The germline V gene encodes CDR1 SGHTA and CDR2 FQGNSA. Trimming stripped 0 bases from V and 0 bases from J, with 8 bases between. CDR3 size: 15 residues. The CDR3 DNA reads as TGTGCCAGCAGCTTAGCGCCCGGAATGAACACTGAAGCTTTCTTT. It is translated as CASSLAPGMNTEAFF.

The chain carries TRBV23-1 and TRBJ2-7; D remains ambiguous. TRBV23-1 is marked as an open reading frame, function uncertain. V lost 3 bases, J lost 3 bases, and 9 bases lay in between. The CDR3 totals 13 residues. CDR3 in amino acids: CASSHGVYYEQYV. The CDR3 DNA reads TGCGCCAGCAGTCATGGGGTCTACTACGAGCAGTACGTC.

The chain combines TRBV7-9 with TRBJ2-7; 7 nucleotides agree with TRBD1. CDR1 is SEHNR, CDR2 FQNEAQ, per germline (reference sequence). This CDR3 has 13 amino acids. V was clipped by 1 base and J by 6 bases; unmatched bases: 3. The CDR3 reads CASSLGRGREQYV. CDR3 nucleotide sequence: TGTGCCAGCAGCTTAGGAAGGGGGCGCGAGCAGTACGTC.

In the case of this clone: The sample holds other DNA sequences that translate to the same CDR3. This chain uses TRBV27 with TRBJ2-2, with D perhaps assigned TRBD1 or TRBD2 (5 bases each). V gave up 4 bases and J gave up 4 bases, with 10 bases separating them. CDR1 MNHEY and CDR2 SMNVEV come from the germline V gene (reference sequence). The CDR3 loop spans 14 amino acids. CDR3 bases: TGTGCCAGCAGTTGGGGGAAGATCACCGGGGAGCTGTTTTTT. It specifies CASSWGKITGELFF.

V is TRBV28 and J is TRBJ1-5, with TRBD1 as a possible D gene (5 bases). Trimming took 5 bases from V and 0 from J, leaving 11 bases between them. There are 15 residues in the CDR3. Germline values: CDR1 MDHEN, CDR2 SYDVKM. In DNA, the CDR3 is TGTGCCAGCAGTCCAGGGCCCTATAGCAATCAGCCCCAGCATTTT. This sequence encodes CASSPGPYSNQPQHF.

The chain is built from TRBV5-1 and TRBJ2-3; D unresolved. Deletions cut 0 bases from V and 5 bases from J, with 10 bases between. The CDR3 has 14 amino acids. The germline V gene encodes CDR1 SGHRS and CDR2 YFSETQ. The CDR3, as DNA: TGCGCCAGCAGCTTGGAAATTTTTGTAGATACGCAGTATTTT. This encodes CASSLEIFVDTQYF. Complete variable domain (other parts from reference TRBV5-1 and TRBJ2-3): KAGVTQTPRYLIKTRGQQVTLSCSPISGHRSVSWYQQTPGQGLQFLFEYFSETQRNKGNFPGRFSGRQFSNSRSEMNVSTLELGDSALYLCASSLEIFVDTQYFGPGTRLTVL.

The chain uses TRBV11-2 and TRBJ1-6; D is uncertain. Trimming removed 2 bases at V and 10 bases at J, with 15 bases between. CDR1 and CDR2 from the germline V gene are SGHAT and FQNNGV. The CDR3 length is 15 residues. CDR3 protein: CASSLLFPPGSPLHF. For the CDR3, the DNA is TGTGCCAGCAGCTTACTTTTCCCGCCTGGATCACCCCTCCACTTT.

This sequence joins TRBV5-1 and TRBJ2-5, with unresolved D. V dropped 4 bases and J dropped 2 bases, with 12 bases sitting between them. There are 14 residues in the CDR3. The germline CDR1 and CDR2 sequences are SGHRS and YFSETQ. CDR3: CASSIYGSQETQYF. The CDR3 DNA reads as TGCGCCAGCAGCATATACGGATCTCAAGAGACCCAGTACTTC.

The chain links TRBV11-2 to TRBJ2-1; D unresolved. V gave up 2 bases and J gave up 6 bases, with 8 bases separating them. The CDR3 has 13 residues. Germline values: CDR1 SGHAT, CDR2 FQNNGV. CDR3 protein: CASSLLEGNEQFF. CDR3 nucleotides: TGTGCCAGCAGCTTACTTGAAGGCAATGAGCAGTTCTTC.

J is TRBJ2-3 and V is TRBV11-3; TRBD2 aligns across 12 bases. CDR1 and CDR2 (germline): SGHNT, YENEEA. Trimming removed 5 bases from V and 2 bases from J; junction bases left unmatched: 2. CDR3 length: 15 amino acids. The CDR3 coding sequence is TGTGCCAGCAGCCGACTAGCGGGAGCCACAGATACGCAGTATTTT. Amino acid sequence: CASSRLAGATDTQYF. The full variable domain, rest sourced from reference TRBV11-3 and TRBJ2-3, is EAGVVQSPRYKIIEKKQPVAFWCNPISGHNTLYWYLQNLGQGPELLIRYENEEAVDDSQLPKDRFSAERLKGVDSTLKIQPAELGDSAVYLCASSRLAGATDTQYFGPGTRLTVL.

The chain is built from TRBV7-2 and TRBJ2-7, with a weak D call TRBD2 (5 bases). The germline CDR1 and CDR2 sequences are SGHTA and FQGNSA. The CDR3 sequence is 14 residues long. V lost 5 bases, J lost 4 bases, and 15 bases lay in between. CDR3 nucleotides: TGTGCCAGCAGCCGAGGTGGCGGGCCATACGAGCAGTACTTC. As protein: CASSRGGGPYEQYF.

This clone was seen repeatedly, ten times or more. The chain is built from TRBV25-1 and TRBJ2-7; D is unresolved. Germline V gene sequence: CDR1 MGHDK, CDR2 SYGVNS. The CDR3 has 14 residues. Trimming stripped 3 bases from V and 0 bases from J, with 9 bases between. The DNA of the CDR3 is TGTGCCAGCAGTGAGACCAGGAGCTCCTACGAGCAGTACTTC. Protein sequence: CASSETRSSYEQYF.

The chain links TRBV4-1 to TRBJ1-1, with 8 positions matching TRBD1. Germline V gene lookup returns CDR1 MGHRA and CDR2 YSYEKL. Losses at the gene ends were 4 bases for V and 5 bases for J; bases not matched to a gene: 9. This CDR3 comprises 15 residues. The CDR3 DNA is TGCGCCAGCAGCCCCCCACAGGGGGTAGGGACTGAAGCTTTCTTT. Its translation is CASSPPQGVGTEAFF.

The chain is built from TRBV5-6 and TRBJ1-1; D remains ambiguous. V gave up 1 base and J gave up 1 base, with 14 bases separating them. The CDR3 has 16 amino acids. The germline V gene encodes CDR1 SGHDT and CDR2 YYEEEE. CDR3 amino acids: CASSLYLGRKNTEAFF. The CDR3 DNA follows: TGTGCCAGCAGCTTGTATCTCGGCAGGAAGAACACTGAAGCTTTCTTT. The whole variable domain, remainder taken from reference TRBV5-6 and TRBJ1-1, is DAGVTQSPTHLIKTRGQQVTLRCSPKSGHDTVSWYQQALGQGPQFIFQYYEEEERQRGNFPDRFSGHQFPNYSSELNVNALLLGDSALYLCASSLYLGRKNTEAFFGQGTRLTVV.

This sequence joins TRBV7-9 and TRBJ2-5; D is perhaps TRBD1 (5 bases). This CDR3 has 17 residues. Trimming pared 3 bases from V and 1 base from J, leaving 18 bases between. Germline V gene sequence: CDR1 SEHNR, CDR2 FQNEAQ (reference sequence). This chain's CDR3 is CASSFTPMGQPQETQYF. CDR3 DNA: TGTGCCAGCAGCTTCACTCCCATGGGGCAGCCCCAAGAGACCCAGTACTTC.

The chain is built from TRBV6-4 and TRBJ1-1; TRBD1 matches at 7 bases. The CDR3 totals 14 residues. Per the germline V gene, CDR1 is MRHNA and CDR2 is SNTAGT. J was trimmed by 1 base and V by 6 bases; bases with no gene match: 5. CDR3 bases: TGTGCCAGCAGGGGGACAGACAAGAACACTGAAGCTTTCTTT. Its translation: CASRGTDKNTEAFF.

The gene calls are TRBV5-1 and TRBJ1-1, with 7 bases aligning to TRBD1. CDR1 and CDR2 (germline): SGHRS, YFSETQ. V was pared by 5 bases and J by 8 bases, with 6 bases of the junction left unmatched. The CDR3 has 12 amino acids. CDR3 amino acids: CASRVLQGEAFF. For the CDR3, the DNA is TGCGCCAGCAGGGTATTACAGGGGGAAGCTTTCTTT.

This clone has a handful of counts. This chain links TRBV7-9 with TRBJ2-6; 9 bases are a match to TRBD1. Germline loops: CDR1 SEHNR, CDR2 FQNEAQ (reference sequence). The V gene end was trimmed by 5 bases and the J gene end by 3 bases; junction bases not matched to a gene: 5. The CDR3 runs to 16 residues. CDR3 in amino acids: CASSTGTGFGANVLTF. CDR3 sequence (DNA): TGTGCCAGCAGCACGGGGACAGGGTTTGGGGCCAACGTCCTGACTTTC.

The rearrangement uses TRBV29-1 and TRBJ1-1; perhaps TRBD1 as D (5 bases). Trimming shortened V by 1 base and J by 4 bases, and 13 bases separated the two germline ends. Germline values: CDR1 SQVTM, CDR2 ANQGSEA. The CDR3 sequence is 14 residues long. The CDR3 coding sequence is TGCAGCGTTGAAGCCGCGACAGCCACCACTGAAGCTTTCTTT. The encoded protein is CSVEAATATTEAFF.

DNA for the CDR3: TGTGCCAGCAGTTTAACCGGGACAGGGGGCTCGGAGACCCAGTACTTC. Protein product: CASSLTGTGGSETQYF. V is TRBV6-5 and J is TRBJ2-5; TRBD1 agrees at 12 bases. Per germline, CDR1 MNHEY and CDR2 SVGAGI. Trimming took 4 bases from V and 5 from J; bases not matched to a gene: 8. The CDR3 runs to 16 residues.